Included here is one TCR beta chain sequence, with context. Reverse transcription of roughly 0.45 to 1 ug RNA used random hexamers. TCRdb analysed the immunoSEQ multiplex PCR reads with MiXCR anew, one entry per CDR3 protein. This table holds about 210,000 distinct CDR3 sequences, around 96% found once. V was pared by 3 bases and J by 6 bases, with 5 bases of the junction left unmatched. Germline V gene sequence: CDR1 MNHNS, CDR2 SASEGT. The CDR3 loop spans 15 amino acids. The record originates from a study of CD8 T cells in Susac syndrome. V and J are TRBV6-1 and TRBJ2-2; 9 positions agree with TRBD2. Sequenced sample: CD4+ T cells from PBMCs. The sequence was obtained from a human donor with multiple sclerosis. The CDR3 loop is CASSDFAGGAGELFF. In nucleotides, the CDR3 is TGTGCCAGCAGTGACTTCGCGGGAGGGGCCGGGGAGCTGTTTTTT.